This T cell receptor beta chain was sequenced for a study of blood T cell repertoires in COVID-19. The CDR3 runs 14 residues. In germline, CDR1 is MNHEY, CDR2 SVGAGI. After removal of 6 bases from V and 3 bases from J, the junction contained 6 bases not matched to a gene. Method: immunoSEQ multiplex PCR; TCRdb's copy keeps in-frame clones and lacks some. The table records over 200,000 clones, 70% to 85% of them present only once. Material for sequencing was peripheral blood. The genes are TRBV6-5 and TRBJ1-2; 8 bases line up with TRBD1. This clonotype originated in an elderly woman with acute or convalescent COVID-19. CDR3 loop: CASSPTGQDYGYTF. CDR3 sequence (DNA): TGTGCCAGCAGCCCCACGGGACAGGACTATGGCTACACCTTC.